The 5 T cell receptor beta chains presented below share a single source sample, sequenced in a study of early stage breast cancer tumors. The assay was immunoSEQ multiplex PCR, and TCRdb's table has in-frame clones only and misses some. The sample lists fewer than 30,000 clones; roughly 50% were seen once. The sequenced sample was breast tumor tissue. The receptors stem from a person aged 45 to 59 with breast cancer.

The chain joins TRBV7-2 to TRBJ2-3, with D unresolved. Trimming pared 5 bases from V and 2 bases from J, leaving 14 bases between. Germline values: CDR1 SGHTA, CDR2 FQGNSA. The CDR3 is 15 residues long. CDR3 sequence reads: CASSHLTGYTDTQYF. CDR3 DNA: TGTGCCAGCAGCCACTTGACGGGCTACACAGATACGCAGTATTTT.

The V call is TRBV2, the J call TRBJ1-1, with D possibly being TRBD1 (5 bases). Per the germline V gene, CDR1 is SNHLY and CDR2 is FYNNEI. Trimming left V 7 bases short and J 5 bases short, with 8 bases between. CDR3 length: 11 residues. CDR3 coding DNA: TGTGCCAGCATGGGGGGAACTGAAGCTTTCTTT. It translates to CASMGGTEAFF.

This clone was counted between two and nine times. The J gene is TRBJ2-5, the V gene TRBV7-8, with D possibly matching TRBD1 (5 bases). Trimming took 2 bases from V and 4 from J, leaving 11 bases between them. The CDR3 consists of 14 residues. The V gene's germline CDR1 is SGHVS and CDR2 FQNEAQ. The CDR3, as DNA: TGTGCCAGCAGCTTAAGGGGCCGGGCAGAGACCCAGTACTTC. It codes for CASSLRGRAETQYF.

The chain carries TRBV7-2 and TRBJ1-4, with D possibly matching TRBD1 (6 bases). This CDR3 contains 16 residues. The germline V gene has CDR1 SGHTA and CDR2 FQGNSA. Trimming removed 4 bases from V and 5 bases from J, with 17 bases in between. The CDR3 region has the DNA TGTGCCAGCAGCTCCTTTCCGGGGGCCGCAAATGAAAAACTGTTTTTT. Residues: CASSSFPGAANEKLFF.

This chain joins TRBV6-1 and TRBJ1-2; 7 positions agree with TRBD1. The CDR3 is 15 residues long. J was trimmed by 2 bases and V by 5 bases; bases with no gene match: 8. The germline gives CDR1 MNHNS, CDR2 SASEGT. The CDR3 protein is CASSPTLGGNYGYTF. CDR3 sequence (DNA): TGTGCCAGCAGTCCCACCCTAGGGGGCAACTATGGCTACACCTTC.